A selection of T cell receptor beta chains follows, all from one sample in a study of blood T cell repertoires in COVID-19. Sequenced by immunoSEQ multiplex PCR; TCRdb stores in-frame clones only, minus some. In the table there are approximately 65,000 clones, roughly 87% of which are singletons. Sequencing input: peripheral blood. All receptors derive from a woman between 50 and 59 years old with active COVID-19. Each CDR3 is given with its conserved first and last residue. D genes are given only for firm matches. Only part of the rows carry a size: once, few, many, or a class if the clone is expanded.

D gene	clone size	V gene	J gene	CDR3 DNA	CDR3 protein
TRBD1	.	TRBV7-3	TRBJ2-7	TGTGCCAGCAGCCCCCCGGGACAGCCCTACGAGCAGTACTTC	CASSPPGQPYEQYF
.	.	TRBV7-2	TRBJ2-3	TGTGCCAGCAGCTTATGGGCGGGTTCCCTCACAGATACGCAGTATTTT	CASSLWAGSLTDTQYF
.	.	TRBV6-5	TRBJ2-1	TGTGCCAGCAGTTACGGAGCCAATGAGCAGTTCTTC	CASSYGANEQFF
TRBD1	.	TRBV5-5	TRBJ1-5	TGTGCCAGCAGCTTGGGACAGGGAGGTTCACAGCCCCAGCATTTT	CASSLGQGGSQPQHF
.	.	TRBV6-1	TRBJ2-7	TGTGCCAGCAGTGAAAGGTGGGGAGTCTACGAGCAGTACTTC	CASSERWGVYEQYF
TRBD2	.	TRBV27	TRBJ2-3	TGTGCCAGCAGTTTAGGCGGGAGGGGGGCAGATACGCAGTATTTT	CASSLGGRGADTQYF
TRBD1	.	TRBV19	TRBJ1-5	TGTGCCAGTAGCGGGACAGGCAATCAGCCCCAGCATTTT	CASSGTGNQPQHF
.	.	TRBV19	TRBJ1-1	TGTGCCAGTAACTCCCTAGGTGAAGCTTTCTTT	CASNSLGEAFF
.	.	TRBV5-5	TRBJ2-2	TGTGCCAGCAGCTTGTCTCCCGGCGGGACCGGGGAGCTGTTTTTT	CASSLSPGGTGELFF
.	.	TRBV12-3/TRBV12-4	TRBJ1-1	TGTGCCAGCAGTCCCTTGTACACTGAAGCTTTCTTT	CASSPLYTEAFF
.	.	TRBV7-9	TRBJ1-1	TGTGCCAGCAGCTTAGACAAGGGGTGGGCTGAAGCTTTCTTT	CASSLDKGWAEAFF
TRBD1	.	TRBV10-1	TRBJ1-3	TGCGCCAGCAGTCACACAGGGGAAGGAAACACCATATATTTT	CASSHTGEGNTIYF
.	once	TRBV10-3	TRBJ1-4	TGTGCCAGTACAGAGAATAATGAAAAACTGTTTTTT	CASTENNEKLFF
TRBD2	.	TRBV7-9	TRBJ2-3	TGTGCCAGCAGCTCCTTAAGCGGGAGCGCAGATACGCAGTATTTT	CASSSLSGSADTQYF
TRBD1	.	TRBV7-9	TRBJ2-1	TGTGCCAGCAGCTGGGGGACAGGGGAATACAATGAGCAGTTCTTC	CASSWGTGEYNEQFF
.	.	TRBV6-1	TRBJ1-2	TGTGCCAGCAGTGAGGGGCTGGCTGGCTACACCTTC	CASSEGLAGYTF
.	once	TRBV30	TRBJ1-2	TGTGCCTGGAGTGTAGTTCGGGGGAATGGCTACACCTTC	CAWSVVRGNGYTF
TRBD1	few	TRBV7-8	TRBJ1-2	TGTGCCAGCAGCTCGCGGACAGGGAATTCCGGCTACACCTTC	CASSSRTGNSGYTF
.	.	TRBV29-1	TRBJ2-4	TGCAGCGTTGTGATACAGGGAAGGGCCAAAAACATTCAGTACTTC	CSVVIQGRAKNIQYF
.	.	TRBV28	TRBJ2-7	TGTGCCAGCAGTTTGGTAGGGGGTGCCGGCGAGCAGTACTTC	CASSLVGGAGEQYF
TRBD1	.	TRBV5-1	TRBJ2-5	TGCGCCAGCAGCTTGCCCGGGACAGGGTTTAACCAAGAGACCCAGTACTTC	CASSLPGTGFNQETQYF
.	.	TRBV6-5	TRBJ1-2	TGTGCCAGCAGTTACTCAGGGGCCCACTATGGCTACACCTTC	CASSYSGAHYGYTF
.	few	TRBV18	TRBJ1-3	TGTGCCAGCTCACAATGGCAGGGATCTGGAAACACCATATATTTT	CASSQWQGSGNTIYF
.	.	TRBV23-1	TRBJ2-1	TGCGCCAGTGAGGTTAGGGGTGAGCAGTTCTTC	CASEVRGEQFF
.	once	TRBV5-6	TRBJ1-2	TGTGCCAGCAGCTTGGAACTGACTAACTATGGCTACACCTTC	CASSLELTNYGYTF
.	.	TRBV5-1	TRBJ2-3	TGCGCCAGCAAGGGAGGCCAACTAGGGGATACGCAGTATTTT	CASKGGQLGDTQYF
.	.	TRBV6-5	TRBJ1-1	TGTGCCAGCGGAGACCCAATCGGGAACACTGAAGCTTTCTTT	CASGDPIGNTEAFF
.	.	TRBV19	TRBJ2-7	TGTGCCAGTAGTATTTTCCCCAGCTACGAGCAGTACTTC	CASSIFPSYEQYF
TRBD2	.	TRBV10-3	TRBJ2-1	TGTGCCATCAGTGAGGACCCGACTAGCGGGAGGGCCAAGAGGATCTACAATGAGCAGTTCTTC	CAISEDPTSGRAKRIYNEQFF
TRBD1	.	TRBV3-1/TRBV3-2	TRBJ1-2	TGTGCCAGCAGCCACTTATCGGGACAGATAAACTATGGCTACACCTTC	CASSHLSGQINYGYTF
TRBD1	.	TRBV30	TRBJ1-2	TGTGCCTGGAGTTACCAGGGGGCGGACTATGGCTACACCTTC	CAWSYQGADYGYTF
TRBD1	.	TRBV7-6	TRBJ1-4	TGTGCCAGCAGCTTAGGAGACAGGGGGCGCAGGGGTAATGAAAAACTGTTTTTT	CASSLGDRGRRGNEKLFF
.	.	TRBV7-3	TRBJ2-1	TGTGCCAGCAGCTTAGGACTTCTTAACAATGAGCAGTTCTTC	CASSLGLLNNEQFF